The sequence of this TCR beta chain was determined in a study of PD-L1 blockade in urothelial cancer (dated by TCRdb to about 2017). Concerning the study at large: Therapy was started in the mid-2010s for all patients, and atezolizumab 1,200 mg was administered intravenously every 3 weeks. About 85% of the 29 patients were males with bladder-origin urothelial cancer, and about 60% of the 29 reported a prior smoking history. An ECOG performance status of 0 or 1 was recorded for the patients, and 0 to 3 prior chemotherapy regimens had been received by the patients. Blood samples were analyzed at 3 weeks after treatment start (second dose) and at 6 weeks after treatment start. Blood samples gave median yields of roughly 150,000 T cells and approximately 80,000 unique TCRs, along with a median clonality of 0.080. The study, an exploratory multi-omic analysis, examined somatic, immune and clinical correlates of response to PD-L1 blockade with atezolizumab in urothelial cancer. Pretreatment tumor samples, along with matched peripheral blood collected serially before and after atezolizumab treatment, underwent TCR sequencing. Durable clinical benefit was defined as a progression-free survival longer than 6 months, and TCR features were additionally tested against progression-free survival and overall survival. In the same patients, whole exome sequencing and RNA sequencing of pretreatment tumors were performed in addition to TCR sequencing. Under 10 patients reached durable clinical benefit, while fewer than 25 patients did not. Around 30 patients had pretreatment blood TCR-seq, some 25 had at least one posttreatment blood collection, and some 25 had tumor TCR-seq. Findings and caveats that apply to the study as a whole: A pretreatment peripheral blood TCR clonality below the median was linked to improved progression-free and overall survival. Because the sample size was small (n ≈ 27) and many exploratory analyses were performed, the results are intended to be hypothesis-generating. At 3 weeks after the start of treatment, tumor-associated TCR clones in peripheral blood had expanded more in patients with durable benefit (n ≈ 24, p = 0.022).

The CDR3 covers 12 residues, taking in both the cysteine and the phenylalanine. Only the CDR3 DNA stays, 36 bases, in frame from base 1. Deletion took 3 bases off V and 5 bases off J, with a span of 7 bases between the germline ends. The germline V gene specifies SGDLS as CDR1 and YYNGEE as CDR2. Synthetic TCR analog templates were spiked into each PCR to estimate absolute template abundance from read counts. The immunoSEQ assay used bias-controlled V and J gene primers to amplify TCRbeta CDR3 regions from genomic DNA. Sequencing of rearranged TCRbeta segments was done at approximately 20X coverage. The published analysis was carried out like this. Clustering was used to correct sequencing errors, and CDR3s were annotated against IMGT so that V, D and J genes could be assigned. Downstream analyses used only productive TCRbeta rearrangements, leaving out any out-of-frame or stop-codon sequences. Clonality was calculated as one minus the Shannon entropy normalized by the log of the number of unique productive sequences. Fisher's exact test with Benjamini-Hochberg correction, using a cutoff of adjusted p below 0.01, was how clones that differed between time points or between blood and tumor were identified. In TCRdb, the immuneACCESS table is reduced to in-frame sequences with V and J assigned. These tables do not hold every clone; where another copy was compared, an unresolved V gene accounts for under half, and the others remain unexplained. V, J and clone size were drawn from that table, and D and trimming were deduced from the DNA. The sample contains about 66,000 clones, 85% to 90% of them found a single time. The ten biggest clones cover roughly 12% of the sample.

In the case of this clone: It has no known antigen specificity. No much larger clone is present one base from it, and per-base qualities are unavailable.

This specimen's time point label, interpreted: peripheral blood 6 weeks after treatment start. The cohort included under 35 patients with locally advanced or metastatic urothelial carcinoma who were treated at Memorial Sloan Kettering on a trial protocol. Peripheral blood mononuclear cells were collected pretreatment and during treatment, with between 1 and 8 total time points obtained per patient. The Qiagen DNeasy Blood extraction kit was used to purify genomic DNA from total PBMCs and tumor samples. PBMCs were collected pretreatment and during treatment, and were isolated and stored as previously described.

The specimen was PBMCs, collected around atezolizumab (anti-PD-L1) treatment. The sequence links TRBV9 to TRBJ2-3, with no confident D gene call. The source of this sequence is a man between 60 and 70 years old with urothelial cancer. The DNA sequence reads TGTGCCAGCAGCGCCAGAGGAGATACGCAGTATTTT. Translated, it reads CASSARGDTQYF.